A single T cell receptor (beta chain) is shown here with its context. Its antigen is still unknown. Trimming removed 4 bases from V and 3 bases from J, with 16 bases in between. From germline, CDR1 is MDHEN and CDR2 SYDVKM. The length of the CDR3 is 16 residues. These data originate in a study of T cells in tumors after PD-1 blockade. Study-level information: Patients received pembrolizumab 200 mg every 3 weeks or cemiplimab 350 mg every 2 weeks.

Study-level findings and limits: Clonal replacement, not reinvigoration, is suggested for expanded exhausted CD8+ clones after therapy.

Data came from immunoSEQ multiplex PCR; TCRdb stores just in-frame clones and leaves some out. The data show approximately 11,000 clones, approximately 70% seen once. This chain joins TRBV28 and TRBJ1-5; D gene unclear. The sample here was tumor tissue, taken after anti-PD-1 treatment. This sequence originates from a human donor with basal cell carcinoma. CDR3 coding DNA: TGTGCCAGCAGTTCGACTTCCGACGGAATCAATCAGCCCCAGCATTTT. This gives the protein CASSSTSDGINQPQHF.